The T cell receptor (beta chain) under discussion was sequenced for a study of cytomegalovirus exposure and HLA in healthy donors. Study information: Early released data comprised approximately 85 million unique TCRs from HLA-typed donors. Study-wide points: The authors later linked a missense DCLRE1C variant to TCR beta V- and J-gene trimming. One cluster of highly shared sequence variants probably arose as a sequencing artifact.

V lost 4 bases, J lost 6 bases, and 16 bases lay in between. In germline, CDR1 is SGHRS, CDR2 YFSETQ. CDR3 size: 14 residues. A multiplex PCR was run with 60 Vbeta primers and 13 Jbeta primers. Repertoires were generated with immunoSEQ multiplex PCR, while TCRdb's copy carries only in-frame clones and drops some. Counted here are 150,000 to 200,000 clones, 65% to 80% occurring once; the ten biggest clones make up 3.5% to 5.5%. A note on this clone: Its antigen is as yet unknown.

The TCR comes from a man between 40 and 49 years old in good health and CMV-seronegative. Source material: PBMCs. The chain uses TRBV5-1 and TRBJ1-2, with D possibly TRBD1 on 6 matching bases. CDR3 protein: CASSPLDSGNGYTF. CDR3 nucleotides: TGCGCCAGCAGCCCCCTGGACAGCGGTAATGGCTACACCTTC.